This record concerns one TCR beta chain sequence. Its specificity is not known. This record belongs to a study of T cell responses to AZD1222 COVID-19 vaccine. Overall study findings and caveats: Spike-specific TCR breadth and depth rose after two AZD1222 doses.

Libraries were prepared by immunoSEQ multiplex PCR; TCRdb keeps only in-frame clonotypes and omits some of them. This table has 130,000 to 150,000 clones, approximately 78% appearing once. The CDR3 sequence is 14 residues long. Trimming cost V 2 bases and J 6 bases, with 13 bases left between them. The germline CDR1 and CDR2 sequences are MNHEY and SVGAGI. The chain joins TRBV6-5 to TRBJ1-2, with D uncertain. This receptor was taken from an adult in good health. The material sequenced was peripheral blood, taken on day 0 of MenACWY control vaccination. This CDR3 is CASSYLGRVDGYTF. The CDR3 DNA reads as TGTGCCAGCAGTTACCTCGGGAGGGTGGATGGCTACACCTTC.